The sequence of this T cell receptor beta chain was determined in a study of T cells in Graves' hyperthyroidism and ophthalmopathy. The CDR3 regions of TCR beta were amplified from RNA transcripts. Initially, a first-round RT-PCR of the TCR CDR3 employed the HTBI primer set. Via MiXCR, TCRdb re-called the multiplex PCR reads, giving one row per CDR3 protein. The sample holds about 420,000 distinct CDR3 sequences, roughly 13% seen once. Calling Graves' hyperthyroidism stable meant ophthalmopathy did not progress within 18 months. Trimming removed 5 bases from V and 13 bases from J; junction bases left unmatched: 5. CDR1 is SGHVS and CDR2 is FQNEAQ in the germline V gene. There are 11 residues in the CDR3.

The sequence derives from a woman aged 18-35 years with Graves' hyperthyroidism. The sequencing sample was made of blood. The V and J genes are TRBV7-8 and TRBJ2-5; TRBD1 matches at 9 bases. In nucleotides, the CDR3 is TGTGCCAGCAGCGTACAGGGGGCCTGGTACTTC. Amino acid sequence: CASSVQGAWYF.